This paragraph covers one T cell receptor (beta chain) sequence. Its antigen is not known. The investigators amplified TCR beta CDR3 regions from RNA transcripts. An initial round of RT-PCR targeting the TCR CDR3 relied on the HTBI primer set. TCRdb passed the multiplex PCR reads through MiXCR, listing each CDR3 protein once. The sample comprises hundreds of thousands of distinct CDR3 sequences, approximately 15% of which are singletons, and around 14% rests with the top ten. This entry is derived from a study of T cells in Graves' hyperthyroidism and ophthalmopathy. Study-level findings and limits: Most thyroid clonotypes expanded above 0.001 were also detected in blood.

Stability of Graves' hyperthyroidism was defined as absent ophthalmopathy progression within 18 months. Material: blood. The sequence came from a woman under 30 with Graves' hyperthyroidism.

CDR3 sequence reads: CSAEKLAGGYYNEQFF. For the CDR3, the DNA is TGCAGTGCTGAGAAACTAGCGGGGGGATACTACAATGAGCAGTTCTTC. The chain is built from TRBV20-1 and TRBJ2-1; TRBD2 agrees at 12 bases. The length of the CDR3 is 16 residues. V trimming: 5 bases; J trimming: 3 bases; junction bases outside the gene matches: 8. CDR1 DFQATT and CDR2 SNEGSKA come from the germline V gene (reference sequence).